The 22 T cell receptor beta chains below were found in one sample sequenced in a study of monozygotic twins with inflammatory bowel disease. TCRdb reprocessed the 5' RACE reads and reports one entry per CDR3 protein, with no DNA. The sample table sets out about 160,000 distinct CDR3 sequences. The sequenced sample consisted of blood. The origin of the receptors is a human donor with ulcerative colitis or Crohn's disease, or a healthy co-twin of an affected twin (not recorded which).

This rearrangement joins TRBV4-2 to TRBJ2-1; TCRdb names TRBD2, which stays unverified in the absence of DNA. The CDR3 is 15 residues long. CDR1 is LGHNA and CDR2 is YNFKEQ in the germline V gene. The CDR3 spells CASSLGTGLYNEQFF.

The J gene is TRBJ2-4, the V gene TRBV19; as DNA is missing, the TRBD1 call by TCRdb cannot be tested. The CDR3 has 16 residues. Per germline, CDR1 LNHDA and CDR2 SQIVND (reference sequence). CDR3 protein: CASSVRQGAAKNIQYF.

This rearrangement joins TRBV20-1 to TRBJ2-1. Germline CDR1 and CDR2: DFQATT and SNEGSKA (reference sequence). The CDR3 contains 15 residues. CDR3 sequence: CSARDPLAHYNEQFF.

This sequence joins TRBV5-1 and TRBJ2-2; TCRdb reports TRBD1, a call that lacks DNA to check it against. The CDR3 extends over 16 amino acids. CDR1 SGHRS and CDR2 YFSETQ come from the germline V gene. The CDR3 loop is CASQARTDTNTGELFF. Variable domain in full (rest from reference TRBV5-1 and TRBJ2-2): KAGVTQTPRYLIKTRGQQVTLSCSPISGHRSVSWYQQTPGQGLQFLFEYFSETQRNKGNFPGRFSGRQFSNSRSEMNVSTLELGDSALYLCASQARTDTNTGELFFGEGSRLTVL.

This sequence joins TRBV7-2 and TRBJ2-5; without DNA, the TCRdb call of TRBD1 cannot be checked. The germline V gene encodes CDR1 SGHTA and CDR2 FQGNSA. The CDR3 covers 16 residues. CDR3 residues: CASSLAAGTGGKTQYF.

This chain connects TRBV30 to TRBJ1-5. The germline CDR1 and CDR2 sequences are GTSNPN and SVGIG (reference sequence). The CDR3 has 16 residues. The CDR3 loop is CAWSGGSRYSNQPQHF.

The gene calls are TRBV3-1 and TRBJ2-1; TCRdb's D gene call, TRBD2, goes unchecked for lack of DNA. CDR1 and CDR2 from the germline V gene are LGHDT and YNNKEL (reference sequence). CDR3 length equals 19 residues. This chain's CDR3 is CASSSRTSGDTGGYNEQFF.

The chain employs TRBV7-3 and TRBJ2-1; TCRdb picks TRBD2, but there is no DNA to check that call. The CDR3 is made up of 18 amino acids. The V gene's germline CDR1 is SGHTA and CDR2 FQGTGA. The CDR3 sequence: CASSSIRTSGSVADEQFF.

The chain combines TRBV18 with TRBJ2-1. Per the germline V gene, CDR1 is KGHSH and CDR2 is LQKENI. This CDR3 comprises 15 residues. CDR3: CASSPLGTTNNEQFF.

The rearrangement uses TRBV9 and TRBJ2-4; TCRdb picks TRBD1, but there is no DNA to check that call. The CDR3 has 16 residues. Per the germline V gene, CDR1 is SGDLS and CDR2 is YYNGEE. The CDR3 protein is CASSPLSSMNKNIQYF.

The chain recombines TRBV20-1 with TRBJ2-2; TCRdb lists TRBD2, though no DNA is available to test this call. This CDR3 contains 15 residues. Germline V lookup: CDR1 DFQATT, CDR2 SNEGSKA (reference sequence). The CDR3 spells CSAREVAGATGELFF.

This chain's CDR3 is CASSQSHSGPSFTTTDTQYF. The chain combines TRBV4-1 with TRBJ2-3; the D call from TCRdb, TRBD2, cannot be confirmed without DNA. Germline lookup yields CDR1 MGHRA and CDR2 YSYEKL. The CDR3 contains 20 residues.

The J gene is TRBJ2-5, the V gene TRBV3-1; without DNA, the TCRdb call of TRBD2 cannot be checked. Germline CDR1 reads LGHDT; CDR2 reads YNNKEL (reference sequence). This CDR3 is built from 15 residues. CDR3 sequence: CASSQGTGAQETQYF.

The chain couples TRBV3-1 to TRBJ1-2. The CDR3 runs to 14 residues. Germline V gene sequence: CDR1 LGHDT, CDR2 YNNKEL (reference sequence). The chain's CDR3 is CASSQDTRAYGYTF.

The rearrangement uses TRBV6-1 and TRBJ1-2; TCRdb lists TRBD1, though no DNA is available to test this call. In germline, CDR1 is MNHNS, CDR2 SASEGT. CDR3 length equals 14 residues. CDR3 amino acids: CASSPGTWMGGYTF.

The gene calls are TRBV29-1 and TRBJ1-2; the D gene TCRdb calls, TRBD1, cannot be checked with no DNA. Germline CDR1 and CDR2: SQVTM and ANQGSEA. The CDR3 has 12 residues. CDR3 residues: CSGTGGNYGYTF.

V is TRBV14 and J is TRBJ2-7. CDR3 length: 11 residues. Germline V gene sequence: CDR1 SGHDN, CDR2 FVKESK. The CDR3 loop is CASSQGYEQYF.

The chain joins TRBV7-2 to TRBJ2-2; TCRdb selects TRBD2, and the lack of DNA leaves this call unchecked. The CDR3 length is 16 residues. Germline CDR1 SGHTA, CDR2 FQGNSA. CDR3 region: CASSSIAGGGTGELFF.

The genes are TRBV5-1 and TRBJ2-7; TCRdb selects TRBD2, and the lack of DNA leaves this call unchecked. The length of the CDR3 is 14 residues. CDR1 and CDR2 (germline): SGHRS, YFSETQ. CDR3 residues: CASSLGRAAYEQYF.

This sequence joins TRBV5-1 and TRBJ2-5; the TCRdb D gene call, TRBD2, has no DNA to confirm it. This CDR3 has 15 residues. Germline V gene lookup returns CDR1 SGHRS and CDR2 YFSETQ. CDR3: CASSLSGTSRETQYF.

The J gene is TRBJ2-5, the V gene TRBV9; TCRdb returns TRBD2, unconfirmable since there is no DNA. The CDR3 loop spans 19 amino acids. Germline CDR1 SGDLS, CDR2 YYNGEE. The CDR3 here is CASSVGTSGSPTSQETQYF.

The V gene is TRBV3-1, the J gene TRBJ2-2; TCRdb indicates TRBD1, and absent DNA this call remains unverified. CDR3 size: 15 residues. Germline values: CDR1 LGHDT, CDR2 YNNKEL (reference sequence). Here the CDR3 reads CASSQVPPNTGELFF.